A single sample is the source of the 14 T cell receptor beta chains below, sequenced in a study of cytomegalovirus exposure and HLA in healthy donors. PCR involved 60 Vbeta and 13 Jbeta primers. Clones were read by immunoSEQ multiplex PCR, and TCRdb kept only the in-frame ones, dropping some. The profile shows about 120,000 clones, over 75% of them singletons. Specimen: PBMCs. These receptors originate from a woman in her thirties in good health and CMV-seropositive.

This chain joins TRBV5-4 and TRBJ1-6, with D hard to call. Germline values: CDR1 SGHNT, CDR2 YYREEE (reference sequence). V was shortened by 0 bases and J by 4 bases, with 14 bases between the two germline ends. The CDR3 spans 17 residues. The CDR3 region has the DNA TGTGCCAGCAGCTTGGGAGGCACGGGTGTTTATAATTCACCCCTCCACTTT. Its protein product is CASSLGGTGVYNSPLHF.

The sample holds a few counts of this clone. The CDR3 spells CASSLANEGAVAGNTIYF. The DNA of the CDR3 is TGTGCCAGCAGCTTGGCCAACGAGGGGGCGGTGGCTGGAAACACCATATATTTT. The chain recombines TRBV5-6 with TRBJ1-3; TRBD1 aligns across 7 bases. Germline CDR1 reads SGHDT; CDR2 reads YYEEEE. The CDR3 has 18 amino acids. V was pared by 0 bases and J by 2 bases, with 11 bases of the junction left unmatched.

The CDR3 DNA reads as TGCGCCAGCAGCGCTAGACAGGGGAACACTGAAGCTTTCTTT. This sequence encodes CASSARQGNTEAFF. This chain links TRBV5-1 with TRBJ1-1; TRBD1 matches 7 bases. The CDR3 length is 14 residues. Germline assignment: CDR1 SGHRS and CDR2 YFSETQ. V was pared by 4 bases and J by 1 base, with 4 bases of the junction left unmatched.

The rearrangement joins TRBV4-1 to TRBJ1-1; 8 nucleotides align to TRBD1. In germline, CDR1 is MGHRA, CDR2 YSYEKL. With 3 bases clipped from V and 1 base from J, the junction kept 1 base outside the gene matches. CDR3 length: 14 amino acids. The CDR3, as DNA: TGCGCCAGCAGCCAGGACAGGGCGAACACTGAAGCTTTCTTT. This gives the protein CASSQDRANTEAFF.

The chain links TRBV6-5 to TRBJ2-5, with a possible D match to TRBD2 (6 bases). The CDR3 sequence is 14 residues long. Trimming shortened V by 6 bases and J by 1 base, and 12 bases separated the two germline ends. Germline V gene data show CDR1 as MNHEY and CDR2 as SVGAGI. CDR3 nucleotides: TGTGCCAGCAGCTATGGGACTTTCCAAGAGACCCAGTACTTC. Protein product: CASSYGTFQETQYF.

This sequence joins TRBV29-1 and TRBJ2-5, with D possibly TRBD2 on 6 matching bases. This CDR3 is 13 amino acids long. CDR1 is SQVTM and CDR2 is ANQGSEA in the germline V gene. Trimming cost V 6 bases and J 5 bases, with 16 bases left between them. The CDR3 region has the DNA TGCAGCGTCTACCCGGGGGTCATGGAGACCCAGTACTTC. Protein product: CSVYPGVMETQYF. Full variable domain (outside the CDR3, taken from reference TRBV29-1 and TRBJ2-5): SAVISQKPSRDICQRGTSLTIQCQVDSQVTMMFWYRQQPGQSLTLIATANQGSEATYESGFVIDKFPISRPNLTFSTLTVSNMSPEDSSIYLCSVYPGVMETQYFGPGTRLLVL.

This clone has only one observation. The rearrangement links TRBV7-3 to TRBJ2-1; 7 bases map to TRBD2. This CDR3 comprises 13 residues. Trimming at V came to 3 bases and at J to 10 bases, leaving 6 bases not matched to a gene. Germline CDR1 is SGHTA and CDR2 is FQGTGA. CDR3 DNA: TGTGCCAGCAGCTTTGGCGGGAGAGCGGAGCAGTTCTTC. This translates into CASSFGGRAEQFF.

The J gene is TRBJ2-7, the V gene TRBV7-9, with D maybe TRBD2 (7 bases). The CDR3 loop spans 16 amino acids. The V gene's germline CDR1 is SEHNR and CDR2 FQNEAQ (reference sequence). V was trimmed by 5 bases and J by 4 bases, leaving 21 bases between them. As DNA, the CDR3 is TGTGCCAGCAGCCAACAGCGGGACACGGGTTCATACGAGCAGTACTTC. Translated: CASSQQRDTGSYEQYF.

V is TRBV4-1 and J is TRBJ1-5, with 8 bases aligning to TRBD1. This CDR3 contains 15 residues. J gave up 7 bases and V 2 bases, and 7 bases lay outside the gene matches. Germline V gives CDR1 MGHRA, CDR2 YSYEKL. Here the CDR3 DNA reads TGCGCCAGCAGCCAATCAGGACAGGGATTACAGCCCCAGCATTTT. Encoded protein: CASSQSGQGLQPQHF.

The rearrangement joins TRBV6-5 to TRBJ2-7; 8 bases map to TRBD2. The CDR3 totals 14 residues. CDR1 and CDR2 (germline): MNHEY, SVGAGI. Germline trimming cut 2 bases from V and 4 bases from J; bases unmatched to any gene: 4. The CDR3 here is CASSYGTRGYEQYF. The CDR3 nucleotides read TGTGCCAGCAGTTACGGGACTAGGGGATACGAGCAGTACTTC.

This chain links TRBV27 with TRBJ2-1, with 9 bases aligning to TRBD1. The trim removed 6 bases at V and 2 bases at J, leaving 5 bases unmatched. The germline CDR1 and CDR2 sequences are MNHEY and SMNVEV (reference sequence). This CDR3 has 15 amino acids. CDR3 sequence reads: CASSGQGLPYNEQFF. CDR3 DNA sequence: TGTGCCAGCAGCGGACAGGGGCTACCCTACAATGAGCAGTTCTTC.

The chain joins TRBV7-2 to TRBJ1-1; a possible D gene is TRBD1 (5 bases). This CDR3 comprises 13 residues. Germline assignment: CDR1 SGHTA and CDR2 FQGNSA. The V end was cut by 5 bases, the J end by 4 bases, with 11 bases between. The DNA for the CDR3 is TGTGCCAGCAGCAAACAGGTCCGCACTGAAGCTTTCTTT. Its translation is CASSKQVRTEAFF. The variable domain in full, completed from reference TRBV7-2 and TRBJ1-1, reads GAGVSQSPSNKVTEKGKDVELRCDPISGHTALYWYRQSLGQGLEFLIYFQGNSAPDKSGLPSDRFSAERTGGSVSTLTIQRTQQEDSAVYLCASSKQVRTEAFFGQGTRLTVV.

This clone was counted only a few times. V is TRBV5-1 and J is TRBJ2-1, with 11 bases identical to TRBD2. The CDR3 spans 17 residues. J lost 6 bases, V lost 4 bases, and 12 bases had no gene match. Germline CDR1 and CDR2: SGHRS and YFSETQ. Here the CDR3 DNA reads TGCGCCAGCAGCCCCCAAGCTAGCGGGGGGTCGCTCAATGAGCAGTTCTTC. Protein product: CASSPQASGGSLNEQFF.

Turning to this clone: One end of the junction does not line up with germline, which may come from a read error. The chain has TRBV7-9 and TRBJ2-7; 7 nucleotides align to TRBD1. CDR3 length: 15 residues. Germline CDR1 is SEHNR and CDR2 is FQNEAQ (reference sequence). CDR3 sequence: CASSLAPGTAEERYF. CDR3 in DNA: TGTGCCAGCAGCTTAGCCCCCGGGACAGCCGAAGAGCGGTACTTC.